A single sample is the source of the 8 T cell receptor beta chains below, sequenced in a study of blood T cells in healthy people across ages. Next came a second PCR, run for 7 to 11 cycles, which used a sample-barcoded 5' primer along with a J-beta primer mix. Each CDR3 protein gets one entry after TCRdb re-called the 5' RACE reads with MiXCR. Among approximately 780,000 distinct CDR3 sequences listed, under 30% were seen once. This same sample was also part of a study on T cells of mothers and their children.

The sample was blood. The receptors come from a boy aged 5-17 years in good health.

The V and J genes are TRBV18 and TRBJ1-2; D possibly corresponds to TRBD1 (5 bases). The V end lost 3 bases, the J end lost 4 bases, and 12 bases lay between the germline ends. The CDR3 consists of 14 residues. Germline-derived CDR1 and CDR2 are KGHSH and LQKENI. CDR3: CASSPAGTVYGYTF. CDR3 coding DNA: TGTGCCAGCTCACCTGCCGGGACTGTCTATGGCTACACCTTC.

A note on this clonotype: A much larger clonotype is one base distant, so this may be a read error. J is TRBJ1-6 and V is TRBV6-1, with D possibly being TRBD1 (5 bases). This CDR3 contains 12 residues. V lost 8 bases to trimming and J lost 9 bases, with 11 bases between them. Per the germline V gene, CDR1 is MNHNS and CDR2 is SASEGT. For the CDR3, the DNA is TGTGCCAGCCAGGGAGGCGGTTCACCCCTCCACTTT. Protein product: CASQGGGSPLHF.

The CDR3 nucleotides read TGTGCCTGGAGTCCCTCGTGGAGGGCTAATGAAAAACTGTTTTTT. This translates into CAWSPSWRANEKLFF. This chain joins TRBV30 and TRBJ1-4; no definite D call. CDR1 GTSNPN and CDR2 SVGIG come from the germline V gene (reference sequence). Deletions cut 2 bases from V and 3 bases from J, with 13 bases between. CDR3 length: 15 amino acids.

The chain has TRBV29-1 and TRBJ2-5; weak D call: TRBD1 (5 bases). The DNA matches TRBJ2-7 better at its end, which makes the J call doubtful. The CDR3 contains 13 residues. Per the germline V gene, CDR1 is SQVTM and CDR2 is ANQGSEA. CDR3 DNA sequence: TGCAGCGTCCCCAGGGTGGGGTCCTACGAGCAGTACTTC. Translation gives CSVPRVGSYEQYF.

This clonotype turned up a few times. V and J are TRBV20-1 and TRBJ2-3, with TRBD1 matching over 8 bases. The trim removed 5 bases at V and 5 bases at J, leaving 9 bases unmatched. Germline V gives CDR1 DFQATT, CDR2 SNEGSKA (reference sequence). The CDR3 spans 14 residues. The CDR3, as DNA: TGCAGTGCTCCCCCCAGGGGGCAGGGAGATACGCAGTATTTT. As protein: CSAPPRGQGDTQYF.

The CDR3 DNA is TGTGCCAGCAGTTATCAGCAAATCCCGAACACCGGGGAGCTGTTTTTT. Translation gives CASSYQQIPNTGELFF. The chain uses TRBV6-5 and TRBJ2-2; unclear D gene. There are 16 residues in the CDR3. The V gene's germline CDR1 is MNHEY and CDR2 SVGAGI. The germline V and J ends were trimmed by 3 bases and 0 bases, with 11 bases remaining between them.

V and J are TRBV3-1 and TRBJ2-7; 7 nucleotides align to TRBD2. The V gene's germline CDR1 is LGHDT and CDR2 YNNKEL (reference sequence). This CDR3 contains 14 residues. V lost 1 base to trimming and J lost 5 bases; unmatched junction nucleotides: 5. CDR3 protein: CASSQAGGGDEQYF. The DNA for the CDR3 is TGTGCCAGCAGCCAAGCGGGAGGTGGGGACGAGCAGTACTTC.

This clonotype was seen only a few times. The chain employs TRBV28 and TRBJ2-5; TRBD2 agrees at 8 bases. The J call may be faulty, since TRBJ2-7 better matches the DNA end. Germline assignment: CDR1 MDHEN and CDR2 SYDVKM. The CDR3 extends over 16 amino acids. The CDR3 region is CATTGRGGRLKYEQYF. Written as DNA, the CDR3 is TGTGCCACCACCGGACGGGGGGGGCGACTAAAATACGAGCAGTACTTC.